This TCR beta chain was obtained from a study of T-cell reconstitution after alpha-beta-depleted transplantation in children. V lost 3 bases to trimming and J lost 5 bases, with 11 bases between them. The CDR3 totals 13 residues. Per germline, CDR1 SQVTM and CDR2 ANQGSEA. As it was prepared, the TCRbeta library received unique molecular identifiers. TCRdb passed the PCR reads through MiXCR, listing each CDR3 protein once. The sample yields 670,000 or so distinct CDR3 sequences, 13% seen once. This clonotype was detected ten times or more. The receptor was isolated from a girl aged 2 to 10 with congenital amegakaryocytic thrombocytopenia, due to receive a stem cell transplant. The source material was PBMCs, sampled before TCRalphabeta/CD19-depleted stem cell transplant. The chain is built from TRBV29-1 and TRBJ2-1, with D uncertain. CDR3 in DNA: TGCAGCGTTGAGTCTTACAGCAACAATGAGCAGTTCTTC. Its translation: CSVESYSNNEQFF.